The clone carrying this TCR beta chain was seen only a few times. What it recognizes is unknown. Naivety among CD8 cells was defined by CD45RO negativity and positive CCR7 selection, thereby excluding terminally differentiated effector memory CD45RA+ cells. Nashville, Tennessee was home to all donors, who were Caucasian adults. The test was conducted at deep level. This table comes from immunoSEQ multiplex PCR, and its TCRdb copy is limited to in-frame clones, with some not included. The sample has about 700,000 clones, 90% to 95% seen once. This entry comes from a study of shared clonotypes between healthy human individuals. About the study: Every donor yielded three CD4 naive, three CD4 memory, two CD8 naive and one CD8 memory plate.

Points from the study as a whole: Donor clonotype sharing was expected to depend on sequencing depth.

The CDR3 covers 14 residues. The germline V and J ends were trimmed by 3 bases and 6 bases, with 15 bases remaining between them. Looked up from germline, CDR1 is MNHEY and CDR2 is SMNVEV (reference sequence). Sequenced: naive CD8+ T cells sorted from blood. The J gene is TRBJ2-7, the V gene TRBV27, with D maybe TRBD2 (6 bases). The receptor was isolated from a man aged 25 to 40 in good health. The CDR3 region has the DNA TGTGCCAGCAGTTTTGGCCAGGGACTCGGCGAGCAGTACTTC. It encodes CASSFGQGLGEQYF.